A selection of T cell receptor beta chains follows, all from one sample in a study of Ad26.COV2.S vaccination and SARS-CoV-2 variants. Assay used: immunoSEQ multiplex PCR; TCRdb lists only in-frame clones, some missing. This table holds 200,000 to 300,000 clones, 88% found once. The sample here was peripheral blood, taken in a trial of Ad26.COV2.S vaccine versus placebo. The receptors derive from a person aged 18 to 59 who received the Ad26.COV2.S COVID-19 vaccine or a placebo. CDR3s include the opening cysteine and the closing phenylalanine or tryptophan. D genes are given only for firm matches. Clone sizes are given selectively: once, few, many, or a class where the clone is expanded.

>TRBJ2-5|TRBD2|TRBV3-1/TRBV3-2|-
TGTGCCAGCAGCCCATCGGGGGGGACTGGAGAGACCCAGTACTTC
CASSPSGGTGETQYF
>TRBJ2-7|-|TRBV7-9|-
TGTGCCAGCAACAAAAGGGGCGCTAGCTACGAGCAGTACTTC
CASNKRGASYEQYF
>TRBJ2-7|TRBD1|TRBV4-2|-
TGTGCCAGCAGCCAGGACAGGGGCTACGAGCAGTACTTC
CASSQDRGYEQYF
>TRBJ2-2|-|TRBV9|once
TGTGCCAGCAGCGTAGGGTCCGACGTCCACACCGGGGAGCTGTTTTTT
CASSVGSDVHTGELFF
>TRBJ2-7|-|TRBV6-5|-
TGTGCCAGCAGCTTCCTCCGACAGAAGAACTACGAGCAGTACTTC
CASSFLRQKNYEQYF
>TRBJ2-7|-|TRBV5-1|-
TGCGCCAGCAGCTCCGACGGAGCCTACGAGCAGTACTTC
CASSSDGAYEQYF
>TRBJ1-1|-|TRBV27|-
TGTGCCAGCAGTCCCCGGCCCGCAGGGCACGCTTTCTTT
CASSPRPAGHAFF
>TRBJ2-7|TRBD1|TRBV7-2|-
TGTGCCAGCAGCAACGGACAGGGAAGAAGCGAGCAGTACTTC
CASSNGQGRSEQYF
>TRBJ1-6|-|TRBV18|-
TGTGCCAGCTCACCACTAGGGTCAGGCACCTATAATTCACCCCTCCACTTT
CASSPLGSGTYNSPLHF
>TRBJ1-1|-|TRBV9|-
TGTGCCAGCAGCACCCCCCGGGCAAAAGCTTTCTTT
CASSTPRAKAFF
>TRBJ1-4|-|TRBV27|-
TGTGCCAGCAGTTTCGGATACAGGGAAGGGTTTGAAAAACTGTTTTTT
CASSFGYREGFEKLFF
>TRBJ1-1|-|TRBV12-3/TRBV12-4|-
TGTGCCAGCAGTCCAGCGGGTAACACTGAAGCTTTCTTT
CASSPAGNTEAFF
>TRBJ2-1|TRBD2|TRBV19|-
TGTGCCAGTAGTATAGGGGGGACTAGCGGTTACAATGAGCAGTTCTTC
CASSIGGTSGYNEQFF
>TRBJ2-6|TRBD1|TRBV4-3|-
TGCGCCAGCAGTCCTAACGGGGGACAGGGGTTTCTCTCTGGGGCCAACGTCCTGACTTTC
CASSPNGGQGFLSGANVLTF
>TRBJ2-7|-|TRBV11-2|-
TGTGCCAGCAGCGCAAACGGCGGTCCCTACGAGCAGTACTTC
CASSANGGPYEQYF
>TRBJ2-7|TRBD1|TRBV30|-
TGTGCCTGGGGCCGGGACAGGGAACACGAGCAGTACTTC
CAWGRDREHEQYF
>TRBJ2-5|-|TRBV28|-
TGTGCCAGCAGTGTTGAAGAGACCCAGTACTTC
CASSVEETQYF
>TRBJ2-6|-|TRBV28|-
TGTGCCAGCAGTTTATGGGGCGGCAACTCTGGGGCCAACGTCCTGACTTTC
CASSLWGGNSGANVLTF
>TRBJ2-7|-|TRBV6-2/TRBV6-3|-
TGTGCCAGCAGTTACTGGGCAGGCGAGCAGTACTTC
CASSYWAGEQYF
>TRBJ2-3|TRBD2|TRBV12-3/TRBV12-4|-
TGTGCCAGCAGCTCGGAACTAGCGGGTACGCAGTATTTT
CASSSELAGTQYF
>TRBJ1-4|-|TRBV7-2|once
TGTGCCAGCAGCTTGCGGGGGGGGACCTCGCCTAATGAAAAACTGTTTTTT
CASSLRGGTSPNEKLFF
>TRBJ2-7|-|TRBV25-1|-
TGTGCCAGCAGTGATGGGGGGAGTGGGTACGAGCAGTACTTC
CASSDGGSGYEQYF
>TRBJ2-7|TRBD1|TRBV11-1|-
TGTGCCAGCAGCTCCCACGCTCAGGGGGCGCGAAGCGAGCAGTACTTC
CASSSHAQGARSEQYF
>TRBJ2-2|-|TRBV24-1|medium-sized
TGTGCCACAGGTTCAGGAGGGAGGACCGGGGAGCTGTTTTTT
CATGSGGRTGELFF
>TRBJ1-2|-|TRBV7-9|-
TGTGCCAGCAGCTCCGACGACAGGCCCACATTCTTC
CASSSDDRPTFF
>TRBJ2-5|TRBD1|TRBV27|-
TGTGCCAGCAGTTTCTCCAGGGGGAATTCAGAGACCCAGTACTTC
CASSFSRGNSETQYF
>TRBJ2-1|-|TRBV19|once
TGTGCCAGTAGTATTCAGGGGCTAGCGGCGTACAATGAGCAGTTCTTC
CASSIQGLAAYNEQFF
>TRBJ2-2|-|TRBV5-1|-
TGCGCCAGCAGCTTGAAAGGGAACACCGGGGAGCTGTTTTTT
CASSLKGNTGELFF
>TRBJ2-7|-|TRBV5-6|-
TGTGCCAGCAGGAAGAGCTCCTACGAGCAGTACTTC
CASRKSSYEQYF
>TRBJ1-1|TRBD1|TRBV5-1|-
TGCGCCAGCAGTACCGGGACAGGGGCTCTGAACACTGAAGCTTTCTTT
CASSTGTGALNTEAFF
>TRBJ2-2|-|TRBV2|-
TGTGCCAGCAGTGAAGAGGGCGTGGGCGGGGAGCTGTTTTTT
CASSEEGVGGELFF
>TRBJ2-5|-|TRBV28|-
TGTGCCAGCACTAAGGGAGCAGGGATACAAGAGACCCAGTACTTC
CASTKGAGIQETQYF
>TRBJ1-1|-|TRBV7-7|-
TGTGCTAGCAGCCTCGGGACCCTTGAAACTGAAGCTTTCTTT
CASSLGTLETEAFF
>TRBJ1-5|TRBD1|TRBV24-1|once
TGTGCCACCAGTGATGACAGGGTGGGTCAGCCCCAGCATTTT
CATSDDRVGQPQHF
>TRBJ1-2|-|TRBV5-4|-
TGTGCCAGCAGCTTTGGGACGGACGTTTATGGCTATGGCTACACCTTC
CASSFGTDVYGYGYTF
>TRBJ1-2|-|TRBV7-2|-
TGTGCCAGCAGAGACTCTAAATGGGCGGGCGTATATGGCTACACCTTC
CASRDSKWAGVYGYTF
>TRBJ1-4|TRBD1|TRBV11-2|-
TGTGCCAGCAGCGGCTTGGACAGGGAAAATGAAAAACTGTTTTTT
CASSGLDRENEKLFF
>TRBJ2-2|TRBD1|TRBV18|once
TGTGCCAGCTCACCACGTTCGAGACAGGGAAACACCGGGGAGCTGTTTTTT
CASSPRSRQGNTGELFF
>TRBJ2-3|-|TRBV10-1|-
TGCGCCAGCAGTGAGAGGGGGGGATCTAGCACAGATACGCAGTATTTT
CASSERGGSSTDTQYF
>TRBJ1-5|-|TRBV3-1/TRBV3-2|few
TGTGCCAGCAGCCAAGATCTCGGGTACGTGCAGCCCCAGCATTTT
CASSQDLGYVQPQHF
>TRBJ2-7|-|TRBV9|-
TGTGCCAGCAGCGTAGCCGCCGGACAGTTCTACGAGCAGTACTTC
CASSVAAGQFYEQYF
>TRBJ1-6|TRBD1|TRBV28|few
TGTGCCAGCAGGGGGGCCGGGACAGGGAATTCACCCCTCCACTTT
CASRGAGTGNSPLHF
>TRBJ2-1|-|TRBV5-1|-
TGCGCCAGCAGGACGGGACCGACCCGCAATGAGCAGTTCTTC
CASRTGPTRNEQFF
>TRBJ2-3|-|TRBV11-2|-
TGTGCCAGCAGCTTAGAGGCGGGTACCGAGCATACGCAGTATTTT
CASSLEAGTEHTQYF
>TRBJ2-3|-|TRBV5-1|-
TGCGCCAGCAGCTTGCGGGGGCTTTCAGCAGATACGCAGTATTTT
CASSLRGLSADTQYF
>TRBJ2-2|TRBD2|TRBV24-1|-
TGTGCCACCAGTGCCCGTGGACTAGCGGGAGAGTTAACCGGGGAGCTGTTTTTT
CATSARGLAGELTGELFF
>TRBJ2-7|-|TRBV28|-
TGTGCCAGCAGTTCCGGGACGGAGGTTCGCGAGCAGTACTTC
CASSSGTEVREQYF
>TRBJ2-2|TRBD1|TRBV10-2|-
TGCGCCAGCAGTGTTCTGGGCAGGGGGCGCTTCTCCGGGGAGCTGTTTTTT
CASSVLGRGRFSGELFF
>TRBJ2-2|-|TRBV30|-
TGTGCCTGGAAAAGGCGGGACGCCGGGGAGCTGTTTTTT
CAWKRRDAGELFF
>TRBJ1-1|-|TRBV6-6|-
TGTGCCAGCAGCCTACGGCGGACTGAAGCTTTCTTT
CASSLRRTEAFF
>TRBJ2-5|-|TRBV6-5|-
TGTGCCAGCAGTTACTCCGGTTATGAGACCCAGTACTTC
CASSYSGYETQYF
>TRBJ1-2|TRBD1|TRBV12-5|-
TGTGCTAGTGGGTTGGGACAGGCCCTCTATGGCTACACCTTC
CASGLGQALYGYTF
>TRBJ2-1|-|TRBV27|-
TGTGCCAGCGGGGGTATAAGGGGCAGTGAGCAGTTCTTC
CASGGIRGSEQFF
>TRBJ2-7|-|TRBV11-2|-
TGTGCCAGCAGCTTTCCTAGCGCGGCCTACGAGCAGTACTTC
CASSFPSAAYEQYF
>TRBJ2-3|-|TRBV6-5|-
TGTGCCAGCAGTTACTCCCCTTTCACAGATACGCAGTATTTT
CASSYSPFTDTQYF
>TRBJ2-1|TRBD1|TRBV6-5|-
TGTGCCAGCAGATTCCGGGACAGGAGGTACAATGAGCAGTTCTTC
CASRFRDRRYNEQFF
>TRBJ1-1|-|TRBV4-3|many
TGCGCCAGCAGCCAAGAGCCGAAAACTGAAGCTTTCTTT
CASSQEPKTEAFF
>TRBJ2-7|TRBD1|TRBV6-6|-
TGTGCCAGTGCGATCTACGGACAGGCCTTGGCCGACGAGCAGTACTTC
CASAIYGQALADEQYF
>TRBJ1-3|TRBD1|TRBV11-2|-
TGTGCCAGCAGCTTAGACCACTCGGACAGGGTGGGAAACACCATATATTTT
CASSLDHSDRVGNTIYF
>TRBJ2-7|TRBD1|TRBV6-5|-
TGTGCCAGCAGTCTCGACAGGGTCGAGCAGTACTTC
CASSLDRVEQYF